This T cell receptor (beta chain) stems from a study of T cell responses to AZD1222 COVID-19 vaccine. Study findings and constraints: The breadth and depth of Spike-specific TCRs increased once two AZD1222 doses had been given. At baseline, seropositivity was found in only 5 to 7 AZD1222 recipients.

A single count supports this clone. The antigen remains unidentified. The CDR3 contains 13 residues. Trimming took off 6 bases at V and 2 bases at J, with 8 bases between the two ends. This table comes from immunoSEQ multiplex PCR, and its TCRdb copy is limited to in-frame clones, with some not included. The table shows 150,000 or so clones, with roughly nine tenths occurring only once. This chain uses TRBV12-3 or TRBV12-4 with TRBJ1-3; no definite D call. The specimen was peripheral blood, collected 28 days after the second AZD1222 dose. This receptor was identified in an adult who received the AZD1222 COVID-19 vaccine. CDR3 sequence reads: CASRGAAGNTIYF. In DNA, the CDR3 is TGTGCCAGCAGGGGTGCGGCTGGAAACACCATATATTTT.